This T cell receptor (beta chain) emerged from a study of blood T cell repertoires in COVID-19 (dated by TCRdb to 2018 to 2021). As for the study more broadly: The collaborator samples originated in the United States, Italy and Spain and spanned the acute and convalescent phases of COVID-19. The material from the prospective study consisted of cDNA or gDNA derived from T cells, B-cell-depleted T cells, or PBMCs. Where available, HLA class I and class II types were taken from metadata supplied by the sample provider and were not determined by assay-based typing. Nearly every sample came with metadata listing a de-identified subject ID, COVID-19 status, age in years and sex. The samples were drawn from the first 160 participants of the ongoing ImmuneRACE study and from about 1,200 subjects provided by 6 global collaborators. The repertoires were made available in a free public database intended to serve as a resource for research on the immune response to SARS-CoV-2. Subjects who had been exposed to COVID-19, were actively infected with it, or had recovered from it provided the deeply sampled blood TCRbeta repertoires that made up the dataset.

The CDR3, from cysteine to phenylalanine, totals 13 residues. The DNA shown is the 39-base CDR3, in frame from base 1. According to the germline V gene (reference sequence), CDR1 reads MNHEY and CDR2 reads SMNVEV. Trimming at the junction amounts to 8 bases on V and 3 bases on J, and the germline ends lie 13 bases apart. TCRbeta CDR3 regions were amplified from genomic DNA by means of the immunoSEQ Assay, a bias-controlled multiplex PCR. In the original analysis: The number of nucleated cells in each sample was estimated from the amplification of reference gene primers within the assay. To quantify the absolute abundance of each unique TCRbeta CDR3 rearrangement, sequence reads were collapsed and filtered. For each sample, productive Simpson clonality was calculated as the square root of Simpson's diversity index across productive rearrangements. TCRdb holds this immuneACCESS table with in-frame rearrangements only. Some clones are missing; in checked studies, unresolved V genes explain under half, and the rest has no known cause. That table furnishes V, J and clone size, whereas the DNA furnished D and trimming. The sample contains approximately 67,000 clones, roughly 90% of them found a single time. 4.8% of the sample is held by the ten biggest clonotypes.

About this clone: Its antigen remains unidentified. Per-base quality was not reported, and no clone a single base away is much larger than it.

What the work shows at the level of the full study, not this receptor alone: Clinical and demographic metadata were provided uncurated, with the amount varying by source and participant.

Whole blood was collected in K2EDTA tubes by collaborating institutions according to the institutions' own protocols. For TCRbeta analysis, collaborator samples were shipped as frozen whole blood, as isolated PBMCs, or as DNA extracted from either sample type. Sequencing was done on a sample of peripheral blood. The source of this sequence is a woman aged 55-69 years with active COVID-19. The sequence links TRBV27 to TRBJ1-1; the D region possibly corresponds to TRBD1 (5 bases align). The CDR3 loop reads CASGYSGYTEAFF. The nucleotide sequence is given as TGTGCCAGCGGATACTCAGGGTACACTGAAGCTTTCTTT.